These T cell receptor beta chains were read from a single sample in a study of blood T cell repertoires in COVID-19. This table comes from immunoSEQ multiplex PCR, and its TCRdb copy is limited to in-frame clones, with some not included. In the table there are about 190,000 clones, 75% to 90% of which are singletons. The specimen was peripheral blood. The receptors originated from a young man with acute or convalescent COVID-19. Both conserved end residues are part of each CDR3. D genes are given only for firm matches. Only part of the rows carry a size: once, few, many, or a class if the clone is expanded.

CASSPRTGGNYGYTF | TGTGCCAGCAGCCCTAGGACAGGGGGAAATTATGGCTACACCTTC | . | TRBJ1-2 | TRBD1 | TRBV3-1/TRBV3-2
CASRSGQGVYGYTF | TGCGCCAGCAGATCGGGACAGGGAGTCTATGGCTACACCTTC | . | TRBJ1-2 | TRBD1 | TRBV10-2
CASSLIGSSVYGYTF | TGTGCCAGCAGCTTAATCGGTAGTTCGGTCTATGGCTACACCTTC | . | TRBJ1-2 | . | TRBV7-3
CSVEFPGLHYEQYF | TGCAGCGTTGAGTTCCCGGGACTCCATTACGAGCAGTACTTC | . | TRBJ2-7 | . | TRBV29-1
CASSVEWGVGGITDTQYF | TGTGCCAGCAGCGTAGAGTGGGGAGTAGGGGGCATCACAGATACGCAGTATTTT | . | TRBJ2-3 | TRBD1 | TRBV9
CASSPDRYHGYTF | TGTGCCAGCAGCCCGGACAGGTACCATGGCTACACCTTC | . | TRBJ1-2 | TRBD1 | TRBV12-3/TRBV12-4
CASSLSSGGNNQPQHF | TGTGCCAGCAGTTTATCATCAGGGGGGAACAATCAGCCCCAGCATTTT | . | TRBJ1-5 | TRBD1 | TRBV28
CAISGVSGPRKEETQYF | TGTGCCATCAGTGGGGTTTCCGGCCCTAGAAAGGAAGAGACCCAGTACTTC | . | TRBJ2-5 | . | TRBV10-3
CASSLVVGGKNSPLHF | TGTGCCAGCAGCTTGGTGGTCGGGGGGAAGAATTCACCCCTCCACTTT | . | TRBJ1-6 | . | TRBV5-4
CAERQGAGYGYTF | TGTGCCGAAAGACAGGGGGCCGGGTATGGCTACACCTTC | . | TRBJ1-2 | TRBD1 | TRBV6-5
CASSLEGGTNEKLFF | TGCGCCAGCAGCTTGGAAGGCGGAACTAATGAAAAACTGTTTTTT | . | TRBJ1-4 | . | TRBV5-1
CASSGGEKLFF | TGTGCCAGCAGCGGTGGAGAAAAACTGTTTTTT | . | TRBJ1-4 | . | TRBV19
CASSVSQGDYGYTF | TGTGCCAGCAGCGTCTCACAGGGGGACTATGGCTACACCTTC | . | TRBJ1-2 | TRBD1 | TRBV9
CASSSRTSLETQYF | TGTGCCAGCAGCTCTAGGACTAGTTTGGAGACCCAGTACTTC | . | TRBJ2-5 | TRBD2 | TRBV5-4
CAWSVRDRGSAKNIQYF | TGTGCCTGGAGTGTACGGGACAGGGGGTCAGCCAAAAACATTCAGTACTTC | once | TRBJ2-4 | TRBD1 | TRBV30
CASSPFLGGVEYNEQFF | TGTGCCAGCTCACCATTCTTGGGGGGAGTAGAGTACAATGAGCAGTTCTTC | . | TRBJ2-1 | . | TRBV18
CASSPGAVRAKNIQYF | TGTGCCAGCAGCCCAGGGGCGGTCAGGGCCAAAAACATTCAGTACTTC | . | TRBJ2-4 | . | TRBV7-9
CASSLSRTTGGRYNYGYTF | TGTGCCAGCAGCTTGTCACGCACGACAGGGGGCCGCTATAACTATGGCTACACCTTC | . | TRBJ1-2 | TRBD1 | TRBV5-4
CASSIQTGSMEQYF | TGTGCCAGTAGTATCCAGACAGGTTCTATGGAGCAGTACTTC | . | TRBJ2-7 | . | TRBV19
CAWGTNNSPLHF | TGTGCCTGGGGAACTAATAATTCACCCCTCCACTTT | . | TRBJ1-6 | . | TRBV30
CASSLRTTVGRGQYF | TGTGCCAGCAGCTTGAGAACCACGGTGGGGCGAGGGCAGTACTTC | . | TRBJ2-7 | . | TRBV5-6
CASNIQGGYNEQFF | TGTGCCAGCAATATACAGGGGGGATACAATGAGCAGTTCTTC | . | TRBJ2-1 | TRBD1 | TRBV9
CASSYSSGRLNTEAFF | TGTGCCAGCAGTTACTCGAGCGGCAGGCTGAACACTGAAGCTTTCTTT | . | TRBJ1-1 | . | TRBV6-5
CASGKDSYQPQHF | TGTGCTAGTGGTAAAGACAGTTATCAGCCCCAGCATTTT | . | TRBJ1-5 | . | TRBV12-5
CARATLGGEQYF | TGTGCCAGGGCTACTCTAGGGGGCGAGCAGTACTTC | . | TRBJ2-7 | . | TRBV27
CATSEQGKNQPQHF | TGTGCCACCAGTGAGCAGGGTAAAAATCAGCCCCAGCATTTT | . | TRBJ1-5 | . | TRBV24-1
CASKLDRVDIQYF | TGTGCCAGCAAGTTGGACAGGGTCGACATTCAGTACTTC | . | TRBJ2-4 | TRBD1 | TRBV28
CASSSGATEAFF | TGTGCCAGCAGCTCGGGAGCCACTGAAGCTTTCTTT | . | TRBJ1-1 | . | TRBV3-1/TRBV3-2
CASSVVWAGRRDSYEQYF | TGTGCCAGCAGCGTAGTATGGGCTGGTCGTCGGGATTCCTACGAGCAGTACTTC | . | TRBJ2-7 | . | TRBV9
CASSAGSAGGNTIYF | TGTGCCAGTAGTGCTGGGTCCGCAGGCGGAAACACCATATATTTT | few | TRBJ1-3 | . | TRBV19
CASSRQGPPSYEQYF | TGTGCCAGCTCCCGGCAGGGTCCCCCTTCCTACGAGCAGTACTTC | . | TRBJ2-7 | . | TRBV18
CATRASGSAQTQYF | TGTGCCACCCGGGCTAGCGGGAGCGCCCAGACCCAGTACTTC | . | TRBJ2-5 | TRBD2 | TRBV15
CASSQGRGLAGFGDTQYF | TGTGCCAGCAGCCAAGGGCGAGGACTAGCGGGCTTTGGGGATACGCAGTATTTT | . | TRBJ2-3 | TRBD2 | TRBV14
CASSLVRSGGATDTQYF | TGCGCCAGCAGCTTGGTGCGTAGCGGGGGGGCGACAGATACGCAGTATTTT | . | TRBJ2-3 | TRBD2 | TRBV5-1
CASRRLAETQYF | TGTGCCAGCAGGAGACTAGCGGAGACCCAGTACTTC | few | TRBJ2-5 | TRBD2 | TRBV6-5
CASSYKGWYSNQPQHF | TGTGCCAGCAGTTACAAGGGGTGGTATAGCAATCAGCCCCAGCATTTT | . | TRBJ1-5 | . | TRBV6-5
CASSSWDSNYGYTF | TGTGCCAGCAGCTCATGGGACAGTAACTATGGCTACACCTTC | . | TRBJ1-2 | TRBD1 | TRBV9
CASSLGETGTMIRNYGYTF | TGTGCCAGCAGCTTAGGGGAAACAGGGACGATGATACGAAACTATGGCTACACCTTC | . | TRBJ1-2 | . | TRBV7-8
CASTRNTEAFF | TGTGCCAGTACCAGAAACACTGAAGCTTTCTTT | few | TRBJ1-1 | . | TRBV19
CASVDWTGSDTQYF | TGTGCCAGTGTAGATTGGACAGGGTCGGATACGCAGTATTTT | . | TRBJ2-3 | TRBD1 | TRBV2
CASSLNGEAMNTEAFF | TGTGCCAGCAGTCTCAACGGGGAGGCCATGAACACTGAAGCTTTCTTT | . | TRBJ1-1 | . | TRBV27
CASSYTGTSDNSPLHF | TGTGCCAGCAGTTACACGGGGACATCGGATAATTCACCCCTCCACTTT | . | TRBJ1-6 | . | TRBV6-6
CSVSGTSGNTIYF | TGCAGCGTTTCAGGAACCTCTGGAAACACCATATATTTT | . | TRBJ1-3 | . | TRBV29-1
CASSLEGPGELFF | TGCGCCAGCAGTCTCGAGGGTCCCGGGGAGCTGTTTTTT | . | TRBJ2-2 | . | TRBV5-1
CASGPGSAGGYTF | TGTGCTAGTGGGCCTGGAAGTGCGGGGGGCTACACCTTC | . | TRBJ1-2 | . | TRBV12-5
CASSYSTYNRGYEQFF | TGTGCCAGCAGTTACTCGACTTATAACAGGGGGTATGAGCAGTTCTTC | . | TRBJ2-1 | TRBD1 | TRBV6-5
CASSAGIEKLFF | TGCGCCAGCAGTGCCGGGATTGAAAAACTGTTTTTT | . | TRBJ1-4 | . | TRBV10-2
CAISEKNQAGKAEQYF | TGTGCCATCAGTGAGAAGAATCAGGCAGGGAAGGCCGAGCAGTACTTC | . | TRBJ2-7 | . | TRBV10-3
CASGGIETGGQPQHF | TGTGCCAGCGGCGGAATAGAGACAGGAGGACAGCCCCAGCATTTT | . | TRBJ1-5 | . | TRBV6-5
CASSPPGQYYEQYF | TGCGCCAGCAGCCCGCCGGGACAGTACTACGAGCAGTACTTC | once | TRBJ2-7 | TRBD1 | TRBV5-1
CASNQYTDTGTQYF | TGTGCCAGCAATCAGTACACAGATACCGGTACGCAGTATTTT | . | TRBJ2-3 | . | TRBV5-5
CASSPPGTPRTGYGYTF | TGCGCCAGCAGCCCGCCCGGGACACCCCGAACAGGCTATGGCTACACCTTC | . | TRBJ1-2 | . | TRBV5-1
CASSLALQGRYNEQFF | TGCGCCAGCAGCTTGGCCTTACAGGGGCGCTACAATGAGCAGTTCTTC | . | TRBJ2-1 | TRBD1 | TRBV5-1
CASSLVAGELDEQFF | TGCGCCAGCAGCTTGGTGGCGGGGGAGTTGGATGAGCAGTTCTTC | . | TRBJ2-1 | TRBD2 | TRBV5-1
CASKRGSNQPQHF | TGTGCCAGCAAAAGGGGCAGCAATCAGCCCCAGCATTTT | . | TRBJ1-5 | . | TRBV6-5
CASSPQGGVGNTIYF | TGTGCCAGCTCACCGCAGGGTGGCGTTGGAAACACCATATATTTT | . | TRBJ1-3 | . | TRBV18